This TCR beta chain was captured in a study of blood T cell repertoires in COVID-19. In the study overall: Samples of COVID-19 (acute and convalescent) were obtained from the United States, Italy and Spain. PBMCs, B-cell-depleted T cells, or T cells provided the cDNA or gDNA that made up the material.

Original methodology: The authors estimated nucleated cell counts from reference gene primer amplification. Repertoires were generated with immunoSEQ multiplex PCR, while TCRdb's copy carries only in-frame clones and drops some. V, J and clone size are taken as reported in that table, and D and trimming were inferred from the DNA itself. This table holds around 130,000 clones, roughly 85% found once. The sequence derives from a human donor in a cohort sampled during active COVID-19. Source material: peripheral blood.

Here the CDR3 DNA reads TGTGCCAGCAGCTTGGGGGCGCCGGAACAGCCCCAGCATTTT. This translates into CASSLGAPEQPQHF. J is TRBJ1-5 and V is TRBV5-5; D remains ambiguous. The CDR3 is made up of 14 amino acids. Germline V gene data show CDR1 as SGHKS and CDR2 as YYEKEE (reference sequence). The V end lost 0 bases, the J end lost 7 bases, and 11 bases lay between the germline ends.